Sequencing of this T cell receptor beta chain was carried out in a study of blood T cell dynamics during melanoma immunotherapy. Across the study: Patients with metastatic melanoma got pembrolizumab or nivolumab-ipilimumab as first-line care. Study outcomes and limitations: Unlike progressors, later disease-control patients had W3 repertoires gaining clonality or diversity.

Described time point: pre-treatment baseline. Disease control meant complete response, partial response or stable disease at 12 weeks. The method was immunoSEQ multiplex PCR; TCRdb's version includes in-frame clones alone and lacks a portion of them. Of fewer than 18,000 clones listed, about 85% are singletons. This clone showed up just once. Its specificity is unknown. This CDR3 region has 12 residues. V lost 6 bases and J lost 5, with 10 bases in between. Germline CDR1 is MDHEN and CDR2 is SYDVKM. The sequencing here drew on blood, taken from a patient treated with checkpoint blockade. The clonotype was recovered from a human donor with melanoma. The gene calls are TRBV28 and TRBJ1-2, with D tentatively TRBD1 (5 bases). CDR3 sequence reads: CASSNRQYGYTF. The CDR3 DNA is TGTGCCAGCAGCAATCGACAGTATGGCTACACCTTC.